This T cell receptor (beta chain) is drawn from a study of blood T cell repertoires in COVID-19. Turning to the study itself: Acute and convalescent COVID-19 specimens originated in the United States, Italy and Spain.

Trimming pared 5 bases from V and 4 bases from J, leaving 6 bases between. Looked up from germline, CDR1 is MNHEY and CDR2 is SVGEGT. The CDR3 has 11 amino acids. The repertoire was sequenced with immunoSEQ multiplex PCR; TCRdb's copy has only in-frame clones and lacks some. The data hold over 150,000 clones, with 85% to 90% observed a single time. Participants' own reports of clinical history determined their cohort assignment. This clone is classed as medium-sized (0.01 to 0.1%). Sequenced material: PBMCs or T cells enriched from blood (not recorded which). The receptor was derived from a man between 40 and 49 years old who had recovered from COVID-19. This chain joins TRBV6-2 or TRBV6-3 and TRBJ2-7; D is ambiguous. CDR3 nucleotides: TGTGCCAGCAGTCCCTTATACGAGCAGTACTTC. It is translated as CASSPLYEQYF.